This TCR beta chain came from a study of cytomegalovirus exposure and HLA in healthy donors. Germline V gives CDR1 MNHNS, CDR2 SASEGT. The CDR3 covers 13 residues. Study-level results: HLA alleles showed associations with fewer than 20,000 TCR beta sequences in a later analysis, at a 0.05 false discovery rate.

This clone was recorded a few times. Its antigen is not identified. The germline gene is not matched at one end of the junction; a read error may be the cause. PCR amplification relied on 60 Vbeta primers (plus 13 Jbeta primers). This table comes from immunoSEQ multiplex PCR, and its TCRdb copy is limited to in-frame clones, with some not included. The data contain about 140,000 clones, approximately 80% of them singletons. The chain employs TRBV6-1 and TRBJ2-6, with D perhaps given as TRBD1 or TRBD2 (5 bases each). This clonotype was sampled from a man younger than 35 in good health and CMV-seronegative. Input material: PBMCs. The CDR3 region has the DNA TGTGCCGGCAGGGAGCCTGGGGCCAACGTCCTGACTTTC. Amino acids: CAGREPGANVLTF.